This T cell receptor beta chain comes out of a study of T-cell memory formation after mild COVID-19. Study-wide points: Mostly located in CM and EM were contracting CD4+ clones, with contracting CD8+ clones located in EMRA. Detection of some responders pre-infection suggested pre-existing cross-reactive memory T cells participated.

This clonotype was found once. As yet, its antigen is unknown. The ends lost 4 bases at V and 5 bases at J; junction bases unmatched: 9. This CDR3 spans 15 amino acids. TCR alpha and TCR beta cDNA libraries carrying sample barcodes and UMIs came from 5'RACE with constant-segment primers. Via MiXCR, TCRdb re-called the 5' RACE reads, giving one row per CDR3 protein. Counted here are 300,000 to 400,000 distinct CDR3 sequences, 25% to 30% occurring once; the ten biggest clones make up approximately 13%. Sequenced sample: PBMCs or a T cell subset sorted from them (not recorded which). J is TRBJ2-1 and V is TRBV5-3; the match to TRBD2 covers 7 bases. TRBV5-3 is an open reading frame whose function is uncertain. The TCR comes from an adult woman who had mild COVID-19 (a few samples of this study predate the infection). Cell type and time point are not known. The CDR3, as DNA: TGTGCCAGAAGCACCGGGACTACATTAGACAATGAGCAGTTCTTC. This encodes CARSTGTTLDNEQFF.